These 32 T cell receptor beta chains were sequenced from one sample in a study of blood T cell repertoires in COVID-19. Clones were sequenced by immunoSEQ multiplex PCR, and TCRdb holds only the in-frame ones, with some missing. Seen here are 130,000 or so clones, roughly 89% observed once, and the top ten hold more than 15%. The sample was peripheral blood. These receptors were obtained from a man between 45 and 60 years old with active or convalescent COVID-19.

This rearrangement joins TRBV7-8 to TRBJ2-7; the D gene is possibly TRBD2 (5 bases). This CDR3 has 16 residues. Trimming took off 0 bases at V and 2 bases at J, with 14 bases between the two ends. Germline V lookup: CDR1 SGHVS, CDR2 FQNEAQ. The CDR3 bases are TGTGCCAGCAGCTTAGCAGTCAGCGGAGCTACCTACGAGCAGTACTTC. Amino acid sequence: CASSLAVSGATYEQYF.

The rearrangement links TRBV5-4 to TRBJ1-2, with TRBD1 matching 8 bases. The V gene's germline CDR1 is SGHNT and CDR2 YYREEE (reference sequence). This CDR3 comprises 16 residues. The ends lost 4 bases at V and 4 bases at J; junction bases unmatched: 12. As DNA, the CDR3 is TGTGCCAGCAGCGAGCCCCAGGGGGCACAGAGCTATGGCTACACCTTC. It specifies CASSEPQGAQSYGYTF.

The chain uses TRBV29-1 and TRBJ2-1; 13 bases agree with TRBD2. This CDR3 has 15 amino acids. V dropped 3 bases and J dropped 5; count of bases not matched to a gene: 4. In germline, CDR1 is SQVTM, CDR2 ANQGSEA. The CDR3 reads CSVDRGTSGDNEQFF. The CDR3, as DNA: TGCAGCGTTGATAGAGGGACTAGCGGGGACAATGAGCAGTTCTTC.

The chain links TRBV7-8 to TRBJ1-2; 7 bases line up with TRBD1. V shed 0 bases, J shed 3 bases, and the junction held 4 bases outside the gene matches. The CDR3 is 15 residues long. CDR1 is SGHVS, CDR2 FQNEAQ, per germline. The DNA of the CDR3 is TGTGCCAGCAGCTTAGCACAGGGGACTTACTATGGCTACACCTTC. Its protein product is CASSLAQGTYYGYTF.

This clone was observed a handful of times. V and J are TRBV3-1 (or the pseudogene TRBV3-2) and TRBJ2-3, with 8 bases identical to TRBD2. Germline V CDR1 and CDR2: LGHDT, YNNKEL (reference sequence). The V segment lost 4 bases and the J segment 4 bases; nucleotides outside the gene matches: 7. The CDR3 consists of 15 residues. CDR3 loop: CASSLQSGGSDTQYF. CDR3 in DNA: TGTGCCAGCAGCCTCCAGAGCGGGGGATCAGATACGCAGTATTTT.

The V and J genes are TRBV4-3 and TRBJ1-4; D remains ambiguous. With 1 base removed from V and 7 bases from J, the gap between germline ends came to 13 bases. This CDR3 region has 15 residues. CDR1 is LGHNA, CDR2 YSLEER, per germline. The CDR3 DNA reads TGCGCCAGCAGCCAAGTCACTCCTCGGGGTGAAAAACTGTTTTTT. It specifies CASSQVTPRGEKLFF.

V and J are TRBV19 and TRBJ1-5; D unresolved. Germline V gene data show CDR1 as LNHDA and CDR2 as SQIVND (reference sequence). CDR3 length: 13 residues. The V gene lost 6 bases and the J gene lost 7 bases, with 13 bases spanning the gap. DNA for the CDR3: TGTGCCAGTAGCATCAGGTGGAGGCAGCCCCAGCATTTT. Encoded protein: CASSIRWRQPQHF.

V usage is TRBV6-1 and J usage is TRBJ2-6, with D perhaps matching TRBD2 (5 bases). Germline V gene lookup returns CDR1 MNHNS and CDR2 SASEGT. This CDR3 is 19 amino acids long. The germline V and J ends were trimmed by 4 bases and 0 bases, with 19 bases remaining between them. In DNA, the CDR3 is TGTGCCAGCAGTGGACTCCCTAGGACTCAGCGCTCTGGGGCCAACGTCCTGACTTTC. Amino acid sequence: CASSGLPRTQRSGANVLTF.

This rearrangement joins TRBV19 to TRBJ2-1; 8 bases are shared with TRBD1. Germline assignment: CDR1 LNHDA and CDR2 SQIVND (reference sequence). After removal of 2 bases from V and 3 bases from J, the junction contained 3 bases not matched to a gene. CDR3 length: 15 residues. The CDR3 reads CASSIRDRGYNEQFF. The CDR3 bases are TGTGCCAGTAGTATAAGAGACAGGGGCTACAATGAGCAGTTCTTC.

The J gene is TRBJ2-1, the V gene TRBV27; unclear D gene. The CDR3 is made up of 16 amino acids. CDR1 is MNHEY and CDR2 is SMNVEV in the germline V gene (reference sequence). V was trimmed by 0 bases and J by 3 bases, leaving 12 bases between them. Here the CDR3 reads CASSLSPNRHYNEQFF. Here the CDR3 DNA reads TGTGCCAGCAGTTTATCACCGAACAGACACTACAATGAGCAGTTCTTC.

Only one count was recorded for this clone. This chain uses TRBV5-4 with TRBJ2-7, with D possibly being TRBD1 (5 bases). The CDR3 has 13 amino acids. V was shortened by 2 bases and J by 5 bases, with 11 bases between the two germline ends. Germline V lookup: CDR1 SGHNT, CDR2 YYREEE (reference sequence). As DNA, the CDR3 is TGTGCCAGCAGCTTCCAGGGTAGGCACGAGCAGTACTTC. It specifies CASSFQGRHEQYF.

The V call is TRBV3-1 (or the pseudogene TRBV3-2), the J call TRBJ1-5; D unclear. The CDR3 loop spans 13 amino acids. V was clipped by 2 bases and J by 10 bases, with 12 bases between them. Germline lookup yields CDR1 LGHDT and CDR2 YNNKEL (reference sequence). Here the CDR3 DNA reads TGTGCCAGCAGCCAAACTAAGGAGGGACCCCAGCATTTT. Translation gives CASSQTKEGPQHF.

The chain carries TRBV5-5 and TRBJ1-5; D not resolved. The length of the CDR3 is 13 residues. Deletions cut 0 bases from V and 6 bases from J, with 7 bases between. In germline, CDR1 is SGHKS, CDR2 YYEKEE (reference sequence). The CDR3 loop reads CASSLGGGQPQHF. The CDR3 DNA reads as TGTGCCAGCAGCTTGGGAGGAGGTCAGCCCCAGCATTTT.

The CDR3 is CASSSGQVNSPLHF. CDR3 DNA sequence: TGCGCCAGCAGCTCCGGACAGGTTAATTCACCCCTCCACTTT. The genes are TRBV5-1 and TRBJ1-6; 7 bases are shared with TRBD1. J gave up 6 bases and V 3 bases, and 3 bases lay outside the gene matches. Germline-derived CDR1 and CDR2 are SGHRS and YFSETQ. CDR3 size: 14 residues.

The J gene is TRBJ2-1, the V gene TRBV7-8; D is perhaps TRBD2 (5 bases). The germline V and J ends were trimmed by 3 bases and 1 base, with 13 bases remaining between them. This CDR3 is 16 amino acids long. From germline, CDR1 is SGHVS and CDR2 FQNEAQ. Here the CDR3 DNA reads TGTGCCAGCAGCTTGGGAGTTCAAATGTCCTACAATGAGCAGTTCTTC. Its translation is CASSLGVQMSYNEQFF.

V and J are TRBV15 and TRBJ1-2, with D perhaps TRBD1 (5 bases). CDR1 and CDR2 (germline): LNHNV, YYDKDF (reference sequence). The CDR3 spans 15 residues. V was clipped by 0 bases and J by 3 bases, with 11 bases between them. This CDR3 reads CATSREPGVDYGYTF. The CDR3 DNA is TGTGCCACCAGCAGAGAACCGGGGGTGGACTATGGCTACACCTTC. Complete variable domain (other parts from reference TRBV15 and TRBJ1-2): DAMVIQNPRYQVTQFGKPVTLSCSQTLNHNVMYWYQQKSSQAPKLLFHYYDKDFNNEADTPDNFQSRRPNTSFCFLDIRSPGLGDTAMYLCATSREPGVDYGYTFGSGTRLTVV.

The chain recombines TRBV9 with TRBJ2-2; perhaps TRBD2 as D (6 bases). The CDR3 is 15 amino acids. Trimming cost V 8 bases and J 1 base, with 15 bases left between them. Germline lookup yields CDR1 SGDLS and CDR2 YYNGEE. In DNA, the CDR3 is TGTGCCAGTTCACTCGGTAGCGGGAACACCGGGGAGCTGTTTTTT. Translation: CASSLGSGNTGELFF.

V is TRBV27 and J is TRBJ2-7; 11 nucleotides align to TRBD2. This CDR3 is built from 16 residues. Germline-derived CDR1 and CDR2 are MNHEY and SMNVEV (reference sequence). The V and J ends lost 5 bases and 3 bases, in that order; junction bases with no gene match: 9. In DNA, the CDR3 is TGTGCCAGCAGTGGCAAACTAGCGGGAGCCATCTACGAGCAGTACTTC. Translation: CASSGKLAGAIYEQYF.

V and J are TRBV30 and TRBJ1-5; the match to TRBD1 covers 7 bases. This CDR3 comprises 14 residues. With 2 bases clipped from V and 7 bases from J, the junction kept 8 bases outside the gene matches. Looked up from germline, CDR1 is GTSNPN and CDR2 is SVGIG (reference sequence). The CDR3 coding sequence is TGTGCCTGGAGTTTAGGACAGGAAGCACAGCCCCAGCATTTT. Its translation: CAWSLGQEAQPQHF. Variable domain in full (rest from reference TRBV30 and TRBJ1-5): SQTIHQWPATLVQPVGSPLSLECTVEGTSNPNLYWYRQAAGRGLQLLFYSVGIGQISSEVPQNLSASRPQDRQFILSSKKLLLSDSGFYLCAWSLGQEAQPQHFGDGTRLSIL.

The CDR3 sequence is CASSDAGPSLYEQYF. CDR3 DNA: TGTGCCAGCAGTGACGCGGGTCCCTCTCTGTACGAGCAGTACTTC. The chain has TRBV6-1 and TRBJ2-7; the D gene is possibly TRBD2 (5 bases). V was clipped by 3 bases and J by 4 bases, with 16 bases between them. The CDR3 contains 15 residues. Germline V gives CDR1 MNHNS, CDR2 SASEGT.

The V gene is TRBV5-1, the J gene TRBJ1-2; 8 nucleotides align to TRBD1. The CDR3 contains 13 residues. Trimming cost V 3 bases and J 6 bases; bases outside gene matches: 4. Germline CDR1 and CDR2: SGHRS and YFSETQ. CDR3 loop: CASSWTGRDGYTF. CDR3 nucleotides: TGCGCCAGCAGCTGGACAGGGAGGGATGGCTACACCTTC.

J is TRBJ2-7 and V is TRBV27; D is uncertain. The CDR3 totals 15 residues. V lost 4 bases and J lost 0, with 13 bases in between. The germline gives CDR1 MNHEY, CDR2 SMNVEV (reference sequence). CDR3 sequence (DNA): TGTGCCAGCAGTTCCCCCGGGTTATCCTCCTACGAGCAGTACTTC. Encoded protein: CASSSPGLSSYEQYF.

The genes are TRBV2 and TRBJ1-4; 9 bases match TRBD1. Per the germline V gene, CDR1 is SNHLY and CDR2 is FYNNEI. The ends lost 4 bases at V and 0 bases at J; junction bases unmatched: 12. CDR3 size: 19 residues. The CDR3 nucleotides read TGTGCCAGCAGTGCCCTCGACAGGGGGATTTCTGCAACTAATGAAAAACTGTTTTTT. Residues: CASSALDRGISATNEKLFF.

The chain recombines TRBV28 with TRBJ1-1, with D uncertain. V was cut by 6 bases and J by 1 base, with 9 bases left in between. The germline V gene has CDR1 MDHEN and CDR2 SYDVKM. The CDR3 runs to 13 residues. This CDR3 is CASRVGQNTEAFF. The CDR3 region has the DNA TGTGCCAGCAGGGTCGGTCAGAACACTGAAGCTTTCTTT.

CDR3 coding DNA: TGTGCCAGCAGCTTTCAAGGGGCGGAATCACCCCTCCACTTT. Protein: CASSFQGAESPLHF. The rearrangement links TRBV5-6 to TRBJ1-6, with D perhaps matching TRBD1 (5 bases). The V and J ends lost 2 bases and 10 bases respectively, with 13 bases between them. Germline CDR1 SGHDT, CDR2 YYEEEE. The CDR3 totals 14 residues.

This chain connects TRBV5-6 to TRBJ1-5; 8 bases map to TRBD1. The length of the CDR3 is 15 residues. Trimming at V came to 3 bases and at J to 6 bases, leaving 8 bases not matched to a gene. From germline, CDR1 is SGHDT and CDR2 YYEEEE. The CDR3 sequence: CASSSFGQGGQPQHF. CDR3 in DNA: TGTGCCAGCAGCTCCTTTGGACAGGGAGGTCAGCCCCAGCATTTT.

This chain links TRBV28 with TRBJ1-5; 8 bases are a match to TRBD1. The V and J ends lost 5 bases and 2 bases, in that order; junction bases with no gene match: 14. The CDR3 runs 18 residues. Germline CDR1 is MDHEN and CDR2 is SYDVKM. The CDR3 coding sequence is TGTGCCAGCAGTGATCAGGGGGCGCCTTGGGTTGGCAATCAGCCCCAGCATTTT. It is translated as CASSDQGAPWVGNQPQHF.

The V call is TRBV18, the J call TRBJ1-2; possibly TRBD1 for D (6 bases). This CDR3 has 15 residues. Trimming removed 4 bases from V and 4 bases from J, with 16 bases in between. Germline CDR1 is KGHSH and CDR2 is LQKENI. This chain's CDR3 is CASSLGTSLAYGYTF. The DNA for the CDR3 is TGTGCCAGCTCACTGGGGACATCGTTGGCCTATGGCTACACCTTC.

The chain carries TRBV19 and TRBJ1-6, with TRBD1 identical over 9 bases. Trimming took 1 base from V and 10 from J; bases not matched to a gene: 8. Germline CDR1 LNHDA, CDR2 SQIVND (reference sequence). This CDR3 contains 16 residues. The CDR3 protein is CASSIGQGVFGSPLHF. Here the CDR3 DNA reads TGTGCCAGTAGTATAGGACAGGGGGTCTTTGGATCACCCCTCCACTTT.

The V and J genes are TRBV11-2 and TRBJ2-5; no firm D call. Looked up from germline, CDR1 is SGHAT and CDR2 is FQNNGV. This CDR3 region has 12 residues. The V and J ends lost 6 bases and 3 bases respectively, with 8 bases between them. CDR3 in amino acids: CASSPTEETQYF. DNA for the CDR3: TGTGCCAGCAGTCCGACTGAAGAGACCCAGTACTTC.

CDR3 loop: CASSGQGGSDTQYF. As DNA, the CDR3 is TGCGCCAGCAGTGGGCAGGGGGGCTCAGATACGCAGTATTTT. The chain recombines TRBV10-2 with TRBJ2-3; tentative D call: TRBD1 (7 bases). The CDR3 has 14 amino acids. The germline gives CDR1 WSHSY, CDR2 SAAADI. Trimming left V 4 bases short and J 4 bases short, with 12 bases between.

The rearrangement joins TRBV5-1 to TRBJ2-1, with TRBD2 matching 9 bases. This CDR3 region has 16 residues. J lost 7 bases, V lost 3 bases, and 11 bases had no gene match. The germline CDR1 and CDR2 sequences are SGHRS and YFSETQ. CDR3 in amino acids: CASSSPKGLAGNEQFF. Here the CDR3 DNA reads TGCGCCAGCAGCTCGCCCAAGGGACTAGCAGGGAATGAGCAGTTCTTC.